A selection of T cell receptor beta chains follows, all from one sample in a study of cytomegalovirus exposure and HLA in healthy donors. Produced via immunoSEQ multiplex PCR; TCRdb's table is partial and in-frame only. The profile shows around 100,000 clones, more than 80% of them singletons. Source material: PBMCs. These receptors were taken from a man aged 25-45 years in good health and CMV-seronegative. Both conserved end residues are part of each CDR3. Each record gives: J gene, V gene, D gene, clone size, CDR3 protein, CDR3 DNA. The D gene is left open where the match is weak. The size entry is marked missing in some rows and otherwise reads once, few, many or a size class.

j_call: TRBJ1-4
v_call: TRBV29-1
d_call: -
clone_size: -
cdr3_aa: CSVVWRVEKLFF
cdr3_nt: TGCAGCGTTGTCTGGAGGGTTGAAAAACTGTTTTTT

j_call: TRBJ2-1
v_call: TRBV6-5
d_call: -
clone_size: -
cdr3_aa: CASGEDAYYNEQFF
cdr3_nt: TGTGCCAGCGGGGAGGACGCGTACTACAATGAGCAGTTCTTC

j_call: TRBJ2-7
v_call: TRBV28
d_call: TRBD2
clone_size: -
cdr3_aa: CASSSLAGFYEQYF
cdr3_nt: TGTGCCAGCAGTTCCCTAGCGGGATTCTACGAGCAGTACTTC

j_call: TRBJ1-5
v_call: TRBV4-2
d_call: TRBD1
clone_size: once
cdr3_aa: CASSQAGQASRGPQHF
cdr3_nt: TGTGCCAGCAGCCAAGCCGGACAGGCCTCGCGGGGGCCCCAGCATTTT

j_call: TRBJ1-5
v_call: TRBV5-8
d_call: -
clone_size: -
cdr3_aa: CASSLGPYRNQPQHF
cdr3_nt: TGTGCCAGCAGCTTGGGTCCCTACAGGAATCAGCCCCAGCATTTT

j_call: TRBJ2-1
v_call: TRBV9
d_call: TRBD1
clone_size: -
cdr3_aa: CASSAGQAPYNEQFF
cdr3_nt: TGTGCCAGCAGCGCTGGACAGGCCCCCTACAATGAGCAGTTCTTC

j_call: TRBJ2-7
v_call: TRBV7-8
d_call: TRBD2
clone_size: -
cdr3_aa: CASSMGLAGGSSYEQYF
cdr3_nt: TGTGCCAGCAGCATGGGACTAGCGGGAGGAAGCTCCTACGAGCAGTACTTC

j_call: TRBJ1-4
v_call: TRBV28
d_call: -
clone_size: -
cdr3_aa: CASWEATNEKLFF
cdr3_nt: TGTGCCAGCTGGGAGGCAACTAATGAAAAACTGTTTTTT

j_call: TRBJ1-1
v_call: TRBV28
d_call: -
clone_size: few
cdr3_aa: CASSPFSTEAFF
cdr3_nt: TGTGCCAGCAGTCCCTTCTCCACTGAAGCTTTCTTT

j_call: TRBJ2-3
v_call: TRBV7-9
d_call: TRBD2
clone_size: -
cdr3_aa: CASSQYVAGGTDTQYF
cdr3_nt: TGTGCCAGCAGCCAGTACGTGGCGGGGGGGACAGATACGCAGTATTTT

j_call: TRBJ1-2
v_call: TRBV6-1
d_call: -
clone_size: -
cdr3_aa: CASSDVRIGVEYGYTF
cdr3_nt: TGTGCCAGCAGTGATGTTAGAATAGGGGTAGAGTATGGCTACACCTTC

j_call: TRBJ2-5
v_call: TRBV25-1
d_call: -
clone_size: -
cdr3_aa: CASRKTGAGWTQYF
cdr3_nt: TGTGCCAGCAGAAAGACAGGCGCCGGTTGGACCCAGTACTTC

j_call: TRBJ2-2
v_call: TRBV5-1
d_call: -
clone_size: -
cdr3_aa: CASSLDSKPGELFF
cdr3_nt: TGCGCCAGCAGCCTCGACAGTAAGCCGGGGGAGCTGTTTTTT

j_call: TRBJ1-3
v_call: TRBV29-1
d_call: -
clone_size: -
cdr3_aa: CSVIKSSGNTIYF
cdr3_nt: TGCAGCGTTATTAAGAGCTCTGGAAACACCATATATTTT

j_call: TRBJ2-7
v_call: TRBV15
d_call: -
clone_size: -
cdr3_aa: CATSRGQIYEQYF
cdr3_nt: TGTGCCACCAGCAGAGGACAGATATACGAGCAGTACTTC

j_call: TRBJ1-2
v_call: TRBV27
d_call: -
clone_size: -
cdr3_aa: CASSPGTPDYGYTF
cdr3_nt: TGTGCCAGCAGTCCGGGGACACCAGACTATGGCTACACCTTC

j_call: TRBJ2-1
v_call: TRBV9
d_call: TRBD1
clone_size: -
cdr3_aa: CASSETGDSYNEQFF
cdr3_nt: TGTGCCAGCAGCGAGACAGGGGACTCCTACAATGAGCAGTTCTTC

j_call: TRBJ1-2
v_call: TRBV27
d_call: TRBD1
clone_size: -
cdr3_aa: CASRDRATNYGYTF
cdr3_nt: TGTGCCAGCAGGGACAGGGCAACAAACTATGGCTACACCTTC

j_call: TRBJ2-5
v_call: TRBV7-9
d_call: TRBD2
clone_size: once
cdr3_aa: CASGLAGQETQYF
cdr3_nt: TGTGCCAGCGGACTAGCGGGACAAGAGACCCAGTACTTC

j_call: TRBJ2-3
v_call: TRBV5-6
d_call: TRBD1
clone_size: -
cdr3_aa: CASSLPGQGADTQYF
cdr3_nt: TGTGCCAGCAGCCTCCCGGGACAGGGGGCAGATACGCAGTATTTT

j_call: TRBJ2-5
v_call: TRBV28
d_call: -
clone_size: -
cdr3_aa: CATHGETQYF
cdr3_nt: TGTGCCACCCACGGGGAGACCCAGTACTTC

j_call: TRBJ2-3
v_call: TRBV7-9
d_call: -
clone_size: -
cdr3_aa: CASSWAGVTDTQYF
cdr3_nt: TGTGCCAGCAGCTGGGCGGGTGTCACAGATACGCAGTATTTT

j_call: TRBJ1-1
v_call: TRBV27
d_call: TRBD1
clone_size: -
cdr3_aa: CASSLFLGRGDTEAFF
cdr3_nt: TGTGCCAGCAGTTTATTTCTCGGCAGGGGGGACACTGAAGCTTTCTTT

j_call: TRBJ2-7
v_call: TRBV13
d_call: -
clone_size: -
cdr3_aa: CASSLGRGGRGEQYF
cdr3_nt: TGTGCCAGCAGCTTAGGGAGGGGGGGCCGCGGCGAGCAGTACTTC

j_call: TRBJ2-7
v_call: TRBV5-6
d_call: -
clone_size: -
cdr3_aa: CASSTWWSNRREQYF
cdr3_nt: TGTGCCAGCAGCACCTGGTGGTCCAATAGAAGAGAGCAGTACTTC

j_call: TRBJ1-2
v_call: TRBV6-5
d_call: TRBD1
clone_size: -
cdr3_aa: CASSSTGTGVPYGYTF
cdr3_nt: TGTGCCAGCAGTTCTACCGGGACAGGGGTTCCCTATGGCTACACCTTC

j_call: TRBJ1-2
v_call: TRBV5-1
d_call: TRBD1
clone_size: once
cdr3_aa: CASSLAPGGYGYTF
cdr3_nt: TGCGCCAGCAGCTTGGCCCCAGGGGGTTATGGCTACACCTTC

j_call: TRBJ2-7
v_call: TRBV28
d_call: -
clone_size: -
cdr3_aa: CASSLGRVESEQYF
cdr3_nt: TGTGCCAGCAGTTTGGGCAGGGTGGAAAGCGAGCAGTACTTC

j_call: TRBJ1-6
v_call: TRBV27
d_call: -
clone_size: once
cdr3_aa: CASSPNGQFYNSPLHF
cdr3_nt: TGTGCCAGCAGTCCCAACGGACAGTTCTATAATTCACCCCTCCACTTT

j_call: TRBJ2-1
v_call: TRBV6-5
d_call: -
clone_size: -
cdr3_aa: CASSSGLAGYNEQFF
cdr3_nt: TGTGCCAGCAGTTCCGGACTGGCGGGCTACAATGAGCAGTTCTTC

j_call: TRBJ1-3
v_call: TRBV5-8
d_call: TRBD1
clone_size: -
cdr3_aa: CASSLGTGRNTIYF
cdr3_nt: TGTGCCAGCAGCTTGGGGACAGGTCGAAACACCATATATTTT

j_call: TRBJ2-5
v_call: TRBV14
d_call: TRBD1
clone_size: -
cdr3_aa: CASSPAGTGPQETQYF
cdr3_nt: TGTGCCAGCAGCCCCGCCGGGACAGGACCTCAAGAGACCCAGTACTTC

j_call: TRBJ1-3
v_call: TRBV28
d_call: -
clone_size: -
cdr3_aa: CASSLGGISGNTIYF
cdr3_nt: TGTGCCAGCAGTTTAGGGGGCATCTCTGGAAACACCATATATTTT

j_call: TRBJ2-2
v_call: TRBV4-2
d_call: TRBD1
clone_size: -
cdr3_aa: CASSQEDRGTGELFF
cdr3_nt: TGTGCCAGCAGCCAAGAGGACAGGGGCACCGGGGAGCTGTTTTTT

j_call: TRBJ2-6
v_call: TRBV5-1
d_call: TRBD1
clone_size: -
cdr3_aa: CASSPGQGAGANVLTF
cdr3_nt: TGCGCCAGCAGCCCGGGACAGGGGGCCGGGGCCAACGTCCTGACTTTC